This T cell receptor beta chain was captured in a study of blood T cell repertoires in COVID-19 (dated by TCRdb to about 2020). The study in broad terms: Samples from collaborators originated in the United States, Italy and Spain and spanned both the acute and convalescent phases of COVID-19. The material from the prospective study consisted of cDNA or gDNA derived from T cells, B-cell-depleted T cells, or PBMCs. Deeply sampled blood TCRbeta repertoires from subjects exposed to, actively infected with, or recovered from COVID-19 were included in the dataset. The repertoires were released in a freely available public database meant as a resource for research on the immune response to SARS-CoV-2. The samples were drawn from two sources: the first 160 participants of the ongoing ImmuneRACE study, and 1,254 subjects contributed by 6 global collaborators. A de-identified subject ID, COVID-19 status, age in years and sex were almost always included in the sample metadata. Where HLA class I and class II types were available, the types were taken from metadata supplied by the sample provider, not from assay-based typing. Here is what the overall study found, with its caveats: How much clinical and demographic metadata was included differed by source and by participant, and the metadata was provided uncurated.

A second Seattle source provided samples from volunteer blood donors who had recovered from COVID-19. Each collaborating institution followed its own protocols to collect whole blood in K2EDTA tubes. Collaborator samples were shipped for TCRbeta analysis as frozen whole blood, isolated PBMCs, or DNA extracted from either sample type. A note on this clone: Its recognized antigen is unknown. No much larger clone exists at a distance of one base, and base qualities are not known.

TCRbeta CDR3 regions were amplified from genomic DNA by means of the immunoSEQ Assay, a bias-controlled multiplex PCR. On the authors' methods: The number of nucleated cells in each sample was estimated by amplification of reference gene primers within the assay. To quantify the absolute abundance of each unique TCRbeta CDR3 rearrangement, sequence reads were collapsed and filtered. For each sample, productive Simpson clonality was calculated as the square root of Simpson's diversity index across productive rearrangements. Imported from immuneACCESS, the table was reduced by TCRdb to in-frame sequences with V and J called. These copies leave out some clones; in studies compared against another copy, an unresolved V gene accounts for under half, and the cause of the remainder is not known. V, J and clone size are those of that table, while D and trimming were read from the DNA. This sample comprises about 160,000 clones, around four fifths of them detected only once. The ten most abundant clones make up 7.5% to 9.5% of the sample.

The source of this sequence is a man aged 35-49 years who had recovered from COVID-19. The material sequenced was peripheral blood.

CDR3 loop: CASSFSGFTEAFF. The bases are TGTGCCAGCAGCTTCAGCGGATTCACTGAAGCTTTCTTT. The chain was built from TRBV11-2 and TRBJ1-1, with the D gene uncertain. As encoded in the germline V gene, CDR1 is SGHAT while CDR2 is FQNNGV. The CDR3 numbers 13 residues from cysteine through phenylalanine. Only the CDR3 portion is preserved as DNA: 39 bases, with reading frame beginning at the first base. V and J are truncated by 3 bases and 4 bases respectively, leaving an intervening sequence of 9 bases.